This T cell receptor (beta chain) was found in a study of blood T cell repertoires in COVID-19. Repertoires were generated with immunoSEQ multiplex PCR, while TCRdb's copy carries only in-frame clones and drops some. In the table there are tens of thousands of clones, roughly 88% of which are singletons. Germline CDR1 and CDR2: SEHNR and FQNEAQ (reference sequence). The CDR3 runs to 12 residues. V lost 5 bases to trimming and J lost 8 bases; unmatched junction nucleotides: 5. The V call is TRBV7-9, the J call TRBJ1-2; 7 nucleotides align to TRBD1. The receptor was derived from a man between 60 and 70 years old with acute or convalescent COVID-19. Sequencing was performed on peripheral blood. The DNA for the CDR3 is TGTGCCAGCAGCAAGACAGGGCGAGGCTACACCTTC. Translation: CASSKTGRGYTF.